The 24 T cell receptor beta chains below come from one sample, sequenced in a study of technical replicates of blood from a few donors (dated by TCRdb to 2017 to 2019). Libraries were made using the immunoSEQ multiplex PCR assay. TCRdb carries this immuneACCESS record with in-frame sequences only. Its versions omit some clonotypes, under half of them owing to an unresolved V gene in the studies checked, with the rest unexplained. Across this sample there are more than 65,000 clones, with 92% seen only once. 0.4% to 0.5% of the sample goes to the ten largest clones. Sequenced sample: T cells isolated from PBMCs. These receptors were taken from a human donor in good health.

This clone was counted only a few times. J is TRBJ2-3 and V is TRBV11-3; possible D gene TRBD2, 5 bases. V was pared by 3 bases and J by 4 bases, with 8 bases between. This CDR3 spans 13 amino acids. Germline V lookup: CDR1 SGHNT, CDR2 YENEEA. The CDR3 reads CASSFRDPDTQYF. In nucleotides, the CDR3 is TGTGCCAGCAGCTTCCGGGATCCAGATACGCAGTATTTT.

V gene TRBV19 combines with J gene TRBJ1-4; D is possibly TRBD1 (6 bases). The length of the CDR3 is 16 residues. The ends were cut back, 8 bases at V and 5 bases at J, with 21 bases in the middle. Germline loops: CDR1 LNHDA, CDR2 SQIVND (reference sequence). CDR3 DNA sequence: TGTGCCAGTTCGGTAGGACAGCAACCACCAAATGAAAAACTGTTTTTT. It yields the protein CASSVGQQPPNEKLFF. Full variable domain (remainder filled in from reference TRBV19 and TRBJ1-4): DGGITQSPKYLFRKEGQNVTLSCEQNLNHDAMYWYRQDPGQGLRLIYYSQIVNDFQKGDIAEGYSVSREKKESFPLTVTSAQKNPTAFYLCASSVGQQPPNEKLFFGSGTQLSVL.

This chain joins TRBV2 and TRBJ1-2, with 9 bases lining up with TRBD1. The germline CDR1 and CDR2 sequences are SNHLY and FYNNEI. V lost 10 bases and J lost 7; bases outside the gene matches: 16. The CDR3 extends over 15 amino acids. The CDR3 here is CATTVSGTGFLGYTF. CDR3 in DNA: TGTGCCACCACAGTCAGTGGGACAGGGTTTCTTGGCTACACCTTC.

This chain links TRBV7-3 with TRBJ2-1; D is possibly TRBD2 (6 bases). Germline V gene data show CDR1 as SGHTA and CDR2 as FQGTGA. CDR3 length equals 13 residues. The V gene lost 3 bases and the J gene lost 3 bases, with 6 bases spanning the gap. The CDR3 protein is CASSLGLYNEQFF. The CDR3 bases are TGTGCCAGCAGCTTGGGACTCTACAATGAGCAGTTCTTC.

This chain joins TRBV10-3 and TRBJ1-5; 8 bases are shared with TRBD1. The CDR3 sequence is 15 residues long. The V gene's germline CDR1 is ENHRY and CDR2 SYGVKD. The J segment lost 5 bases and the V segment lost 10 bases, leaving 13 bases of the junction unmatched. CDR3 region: CASPTGEGLDQPQHF. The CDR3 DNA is TGTGCCAGCCCGACAGGGGAAGGGTTGGATCAGCCCCAGCATTTT.

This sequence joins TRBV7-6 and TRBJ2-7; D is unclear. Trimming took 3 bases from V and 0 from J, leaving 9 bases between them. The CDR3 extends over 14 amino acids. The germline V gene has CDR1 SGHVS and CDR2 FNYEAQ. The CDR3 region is CASSLSTLSYEQYF. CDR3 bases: TGTGCCAGCAGCTTGAGTACGCTCTCCTACGAGCAGTACTTC.

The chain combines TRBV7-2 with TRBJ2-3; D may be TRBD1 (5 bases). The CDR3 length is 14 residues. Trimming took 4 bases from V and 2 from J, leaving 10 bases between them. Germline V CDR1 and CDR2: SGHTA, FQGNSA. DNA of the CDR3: TGTGCCAGCAGCTACCAGGGCTTCACAGATACGCAGTATTTT. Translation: CASSYQGFTDTQYF.

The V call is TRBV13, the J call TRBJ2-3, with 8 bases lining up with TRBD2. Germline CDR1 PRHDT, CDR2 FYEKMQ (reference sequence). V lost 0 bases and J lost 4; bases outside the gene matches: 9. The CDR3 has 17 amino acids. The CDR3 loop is CASSLGSGGPVADTQYF. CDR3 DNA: TGTGCCAGCAGCTTAGGGTCGGGGGGGCCTGTAGCAGATACGCAGTATTTT.

The CDR3 region is CATTQGADTEAFF. CDR3 coding DNA: TGTGCCACCACCCAGGGGGCCGATACTGAAGCTTTCTTT. The chain couples TRBV6-5 to TRBJ1-1; TRBD1 aligns across 8 bases. The CDR3 sequence is 13 residues long. Germline CDR1 is MNHEY and CDR2 is SVGAGI. J gave up 5 bases and V 10 bases, and 9 bases lay outside the gene matches.

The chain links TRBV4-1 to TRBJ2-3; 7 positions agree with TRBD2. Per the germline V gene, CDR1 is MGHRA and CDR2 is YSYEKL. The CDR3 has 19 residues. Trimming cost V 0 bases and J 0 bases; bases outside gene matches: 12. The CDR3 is CASSQDSLADLLSTDTQYF. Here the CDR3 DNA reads TGCGCCAGCAGCCAAGATAGCCTAGCGGACCTTCTTAGCACAGATACGCAGTATTTT.

CDR3 protein: CASSLVQGADTEAFF. The CDR3 DNA sequence: TGTGCCAGCAGCTTAGTACAGGGGGCCGACACTGAAGCTTTCTTT. V is TRBV11-2 and J is TRBJ1-1; 9 bases are a match to TRBD1. The CDR3 contains 15 residues. CDR1 SGHAT and CDR2 FQNNGV come from the germline V gene. Trimming took 1 base from V and 3 from J; bases not matched to a gene: 3.

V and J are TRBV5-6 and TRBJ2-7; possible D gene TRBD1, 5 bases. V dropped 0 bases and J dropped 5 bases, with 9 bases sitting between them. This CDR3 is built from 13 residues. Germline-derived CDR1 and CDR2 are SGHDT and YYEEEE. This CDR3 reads CASSLEGFDEQYF. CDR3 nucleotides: TGTGCCAGCAGCTTGGAGGGGTTTGACGAGCAGTACTTC.

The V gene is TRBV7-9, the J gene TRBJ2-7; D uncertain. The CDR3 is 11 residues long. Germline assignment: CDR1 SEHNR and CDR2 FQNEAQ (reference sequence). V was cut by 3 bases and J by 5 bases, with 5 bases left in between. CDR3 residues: CASSLEHEQYF. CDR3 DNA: TGTGCCAGCAGCTTGGAGCACGAGCAGTACTTC.

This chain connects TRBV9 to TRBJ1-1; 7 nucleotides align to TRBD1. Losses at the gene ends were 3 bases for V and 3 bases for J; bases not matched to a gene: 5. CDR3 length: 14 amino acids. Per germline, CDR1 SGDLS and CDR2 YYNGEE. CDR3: CASSATGSHTEAFF. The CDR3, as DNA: TGTGCCAGCAGCGCGACAGGGTCCCACACTGAAGCTTTCTTT.

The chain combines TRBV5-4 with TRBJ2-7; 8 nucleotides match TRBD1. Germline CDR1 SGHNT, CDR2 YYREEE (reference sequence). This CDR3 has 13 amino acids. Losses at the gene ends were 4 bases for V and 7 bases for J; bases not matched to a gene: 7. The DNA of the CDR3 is TGTGCCAGCAGCACGCTAACAGGGGGGGAGCAGTACTTC. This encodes CASSTLTGGEQYF.

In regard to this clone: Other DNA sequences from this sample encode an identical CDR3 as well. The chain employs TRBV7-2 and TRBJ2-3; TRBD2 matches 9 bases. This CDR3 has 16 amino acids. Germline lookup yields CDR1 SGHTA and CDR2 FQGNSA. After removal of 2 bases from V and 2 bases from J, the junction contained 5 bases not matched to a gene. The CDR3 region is CASSLTSGSYTDTQYF. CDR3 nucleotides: TGTGCCAGCAGCTTAACTAGCGGGTCCTACACAGATACGCAGTATTTT.

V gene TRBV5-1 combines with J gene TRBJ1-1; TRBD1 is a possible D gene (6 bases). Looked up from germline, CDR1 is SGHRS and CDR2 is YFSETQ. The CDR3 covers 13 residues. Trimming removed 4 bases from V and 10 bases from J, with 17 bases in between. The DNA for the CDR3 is TGCGCCAGCAGCCTTCAGGGGAGTTATGGAGCTTTCTTT. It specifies CASSLQGSYGAFF. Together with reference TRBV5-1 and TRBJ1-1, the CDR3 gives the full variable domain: KAGVTQTPRYLIKTRGQQVTLSCSPISGHRSVSWYQQTPGQGLQFLFEYFSETQRNKGNFPGRFSGRQFSNSRSEMNVSTLELGDSALYLCASSLQGSYGAFFGQGTRLTVV.

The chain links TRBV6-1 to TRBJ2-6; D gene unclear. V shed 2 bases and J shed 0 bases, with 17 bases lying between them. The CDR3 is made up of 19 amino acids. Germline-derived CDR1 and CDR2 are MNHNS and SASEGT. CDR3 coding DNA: TGTGCCAGCAGTGAACGCCTGCTTAGATATGGCTCTGGGGCCAACGTCCTGACTTTC. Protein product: CASSERLLRYGSGANVLTF.

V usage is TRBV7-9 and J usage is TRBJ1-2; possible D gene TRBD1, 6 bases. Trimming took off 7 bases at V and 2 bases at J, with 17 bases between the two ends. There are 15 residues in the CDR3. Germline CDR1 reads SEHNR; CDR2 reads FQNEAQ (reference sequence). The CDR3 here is CASMGLGGANYGYTF. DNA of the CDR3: TGTGCCAGCATGGGGCTAGGGGGTGCCAACTATGGCTACACCTTC. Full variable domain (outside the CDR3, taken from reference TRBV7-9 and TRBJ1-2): DTGVSQNPRHKITKRGQNVTFRCDPISEHNRLYWYRQTLGQGPEFLTYFQNEAQLEKSRLLSDRFSAERPKGSFSTLEIQRTEQGDSAMYLCASMGLGGANYGYTFGSGTRLTVV.

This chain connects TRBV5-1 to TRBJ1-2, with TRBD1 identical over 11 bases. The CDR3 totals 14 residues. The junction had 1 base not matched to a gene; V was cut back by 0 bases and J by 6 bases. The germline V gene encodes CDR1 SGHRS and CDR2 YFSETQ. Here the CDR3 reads CASSLGTGGHGYTF. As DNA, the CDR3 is TGCGCCAGCAGCTTGGGGACAGGGGGCCATGGCTACACCTTC.

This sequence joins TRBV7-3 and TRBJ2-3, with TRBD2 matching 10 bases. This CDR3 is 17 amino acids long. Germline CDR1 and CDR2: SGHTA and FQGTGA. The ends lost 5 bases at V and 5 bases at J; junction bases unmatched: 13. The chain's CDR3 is CASSDPHSSGSQDTQYF. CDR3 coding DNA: TGTGCCAGCAGCGATCCCCATTCTAGCGGGAGCCAAGATACGCAGTATTTT.

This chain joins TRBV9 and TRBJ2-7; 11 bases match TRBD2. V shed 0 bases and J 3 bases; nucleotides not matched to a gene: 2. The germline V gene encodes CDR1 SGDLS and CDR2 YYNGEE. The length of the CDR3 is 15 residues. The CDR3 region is CASSVDGTSGYEQYF. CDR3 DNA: TGTGCCAGCAGCGTAGACGGGACTAGCGGCTACGAGCAGTACTTC.

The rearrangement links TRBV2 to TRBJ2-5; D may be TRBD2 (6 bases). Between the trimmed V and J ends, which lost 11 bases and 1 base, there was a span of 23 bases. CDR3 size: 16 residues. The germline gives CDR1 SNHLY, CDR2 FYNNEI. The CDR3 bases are TGTGCCGCACGCGAGGGGCGAGCAGCGGGCCAAGAGACCCAGTACTTC. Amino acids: CAAREGRAAGQETQYF.

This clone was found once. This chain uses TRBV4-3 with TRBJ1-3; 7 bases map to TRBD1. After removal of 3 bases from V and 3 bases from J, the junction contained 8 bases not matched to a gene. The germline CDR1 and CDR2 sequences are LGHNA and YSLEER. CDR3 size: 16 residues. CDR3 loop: CASSQIDRVVGNTIYF. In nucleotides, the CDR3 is TGCGCCAGCAGCCAGATTGACAGGGTGGTTGGAAACACCATATATTTT.